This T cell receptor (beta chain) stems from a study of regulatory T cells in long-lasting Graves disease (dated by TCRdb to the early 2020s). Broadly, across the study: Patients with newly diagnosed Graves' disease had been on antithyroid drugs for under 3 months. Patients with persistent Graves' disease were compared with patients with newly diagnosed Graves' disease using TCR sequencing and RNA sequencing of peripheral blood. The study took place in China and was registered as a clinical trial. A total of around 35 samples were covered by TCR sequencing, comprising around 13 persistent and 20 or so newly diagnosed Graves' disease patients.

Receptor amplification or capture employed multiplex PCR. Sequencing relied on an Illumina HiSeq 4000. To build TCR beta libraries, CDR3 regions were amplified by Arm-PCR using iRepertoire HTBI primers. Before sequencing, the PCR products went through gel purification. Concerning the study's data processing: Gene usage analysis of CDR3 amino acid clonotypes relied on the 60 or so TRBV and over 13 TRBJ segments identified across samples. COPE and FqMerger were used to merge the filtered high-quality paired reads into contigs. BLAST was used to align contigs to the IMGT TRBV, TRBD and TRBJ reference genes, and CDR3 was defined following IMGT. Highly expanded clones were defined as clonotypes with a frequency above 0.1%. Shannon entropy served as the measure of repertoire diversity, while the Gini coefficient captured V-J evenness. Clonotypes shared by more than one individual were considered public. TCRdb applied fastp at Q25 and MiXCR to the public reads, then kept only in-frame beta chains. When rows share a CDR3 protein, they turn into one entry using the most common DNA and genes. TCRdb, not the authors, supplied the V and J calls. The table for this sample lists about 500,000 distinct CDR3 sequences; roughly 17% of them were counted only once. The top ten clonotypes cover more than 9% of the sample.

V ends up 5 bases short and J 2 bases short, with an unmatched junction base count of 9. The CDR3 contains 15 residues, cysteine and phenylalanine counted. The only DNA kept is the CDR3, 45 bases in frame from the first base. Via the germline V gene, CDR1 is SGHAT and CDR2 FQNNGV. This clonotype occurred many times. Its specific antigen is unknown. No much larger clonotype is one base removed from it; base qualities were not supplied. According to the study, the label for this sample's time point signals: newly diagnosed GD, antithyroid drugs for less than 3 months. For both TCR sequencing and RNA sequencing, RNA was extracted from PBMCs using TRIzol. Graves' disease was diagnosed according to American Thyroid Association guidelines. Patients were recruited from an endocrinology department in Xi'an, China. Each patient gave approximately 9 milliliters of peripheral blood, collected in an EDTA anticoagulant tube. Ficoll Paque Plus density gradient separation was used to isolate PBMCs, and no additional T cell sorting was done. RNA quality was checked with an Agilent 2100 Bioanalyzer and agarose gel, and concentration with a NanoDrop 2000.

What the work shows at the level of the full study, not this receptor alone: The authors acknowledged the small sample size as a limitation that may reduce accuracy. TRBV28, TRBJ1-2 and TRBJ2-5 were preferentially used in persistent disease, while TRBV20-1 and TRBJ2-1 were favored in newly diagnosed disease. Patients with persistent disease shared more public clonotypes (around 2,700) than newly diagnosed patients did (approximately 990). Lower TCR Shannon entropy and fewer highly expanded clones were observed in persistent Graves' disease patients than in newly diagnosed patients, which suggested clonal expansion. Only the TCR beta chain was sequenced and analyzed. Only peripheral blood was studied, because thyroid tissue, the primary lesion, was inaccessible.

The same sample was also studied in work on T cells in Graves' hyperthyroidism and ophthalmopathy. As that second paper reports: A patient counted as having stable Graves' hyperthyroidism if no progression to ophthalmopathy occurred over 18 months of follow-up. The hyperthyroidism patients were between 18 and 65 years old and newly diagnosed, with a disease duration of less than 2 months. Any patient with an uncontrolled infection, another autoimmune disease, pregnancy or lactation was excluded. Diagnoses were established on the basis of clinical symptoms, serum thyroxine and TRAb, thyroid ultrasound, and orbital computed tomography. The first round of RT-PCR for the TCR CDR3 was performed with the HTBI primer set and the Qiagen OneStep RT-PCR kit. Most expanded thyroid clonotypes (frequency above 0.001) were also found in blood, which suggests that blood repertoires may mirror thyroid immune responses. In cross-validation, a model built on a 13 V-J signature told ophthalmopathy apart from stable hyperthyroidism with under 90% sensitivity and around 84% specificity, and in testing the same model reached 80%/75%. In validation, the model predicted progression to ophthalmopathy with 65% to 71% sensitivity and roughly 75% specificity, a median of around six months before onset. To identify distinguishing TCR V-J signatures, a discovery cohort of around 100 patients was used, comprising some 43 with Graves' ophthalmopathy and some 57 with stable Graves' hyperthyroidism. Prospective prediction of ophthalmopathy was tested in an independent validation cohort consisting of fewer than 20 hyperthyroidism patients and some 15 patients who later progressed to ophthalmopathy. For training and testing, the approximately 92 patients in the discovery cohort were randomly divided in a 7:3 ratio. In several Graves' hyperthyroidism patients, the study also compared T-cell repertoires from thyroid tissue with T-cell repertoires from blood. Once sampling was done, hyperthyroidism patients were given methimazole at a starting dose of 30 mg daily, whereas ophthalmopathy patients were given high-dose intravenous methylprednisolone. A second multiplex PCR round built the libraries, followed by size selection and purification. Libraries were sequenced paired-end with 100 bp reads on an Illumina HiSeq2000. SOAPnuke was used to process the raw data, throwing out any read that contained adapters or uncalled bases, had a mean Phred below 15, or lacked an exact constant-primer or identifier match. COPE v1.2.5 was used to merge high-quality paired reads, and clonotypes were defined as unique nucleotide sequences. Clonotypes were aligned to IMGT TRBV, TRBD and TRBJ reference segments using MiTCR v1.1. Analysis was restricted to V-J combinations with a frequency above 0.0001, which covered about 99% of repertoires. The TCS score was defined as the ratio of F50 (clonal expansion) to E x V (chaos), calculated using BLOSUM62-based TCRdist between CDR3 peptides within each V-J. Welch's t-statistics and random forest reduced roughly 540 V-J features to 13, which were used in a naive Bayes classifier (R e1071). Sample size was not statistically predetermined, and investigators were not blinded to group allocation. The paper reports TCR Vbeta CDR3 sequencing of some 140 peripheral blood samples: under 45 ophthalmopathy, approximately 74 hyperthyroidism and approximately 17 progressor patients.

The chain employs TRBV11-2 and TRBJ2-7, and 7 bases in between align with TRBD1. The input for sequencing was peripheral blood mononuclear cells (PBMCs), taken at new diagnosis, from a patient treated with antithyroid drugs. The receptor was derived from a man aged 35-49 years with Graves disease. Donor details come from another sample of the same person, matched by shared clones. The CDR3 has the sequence CASSPLQGIPYEQYF. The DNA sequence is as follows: TGTGCCAGCAGCCCTTTACAGGGGATCCCCTACGAGCAGTACTTC.